This TCR beta chain was observed in a study of cytomegalovirus exposure and HLA in healthy donors (dated by TCRdb to 2016 to 2017). Broadly, across the study: According to an earlier analysis of 450 to 650 of the donors, roughly 180 million T cells yielded roughly 100 million unique TCR beta sequences and approximately 300 Gb of sequence data. Donor age, sex, ethnicity and CMV serostatus were compiled alongside the repertoire data. A later analysis re-examined previously published TCR beta repertoires from 610 or so donors and added high-resolution HLA genotyping to investigate patterns of TCR occurrence. Among the roughly 400 genotyped donors, about 85% belonged to the genetic ancestry cluster associated with self-reported Caucasian donors. Every discovery cohort repertoire had been produced on one sequencing platform. Among some 410 genotyped donors of the cohort, an average of about 220,000 unique TCR beta nucleotide sequences was sequenced per donor, of which about 19% were non-productive. Besides the first cohort of roughly 660 subjects, a separate validation cohort made up of over 95 different subjects was used. Using immunosequencing, the study profiled T cell repertoires from 666 subjects and related those repertoires to cytomegalovirus serostatus. In a later genetic analysis, genome-wide SNP genotypes for about three fifths of the 666 donors were used, and that subset was treated as a discovery cohort. An early release covering around 630 HLA-typed donors comprised about 300 gigabases of sequencing data and about 90 million unique TCR sequences. An earlier analysis of approximately 500 of the donors applied high-throughput TCR beta sequencing to assess whether each TCR beta V gene segment acted as functional or pseudogenic. To predict cytomegalovirus infection status, the study combined high-throughput TCR immunosequencing, statistical association of individual TCRs with disease status, and machine learning. The number of donors typed differed by locus, with 629-630 for A, B, C, DRB1 and DQB1, about 500 for DQA1, 606 for DPA1, and 450 to 480 for DPB1. The study was designed to test whether signatures of past pathogen exposure could be identified by cataloging public T cell receptors. Rather than drawing on any new phenotypic data, the later analysis identified candidate immune exposures from TCR beta sequences and the way those sequences occurred across donors. Five DR-DQ haplotypes were treated as single units for association and clustering because of strong linkage in the cohort. Both class I and class II loci were covered by HLA typing, at four-digit resolution.

Comments on this clone: Its antigen is not yet known. No much larger clonotype is one base removed from it; base qualities were not supplied.

Points the paper makes about the study in general: For the cohort, immune exposure information was limited to CMV serostatus. A cluster of highly shared sequence variants was judged likely to be a technical artifact of the sequencing pipeline. A total of fewer than 200 TCR beta chains were listed by the study as associated with cytomegalovirus. The presence/absence analyses assumed that sequencing depth was roughly uniform across donors, and that assumption may not be true. A later genetic analysis associated a missense DCLRE1C variant with V-gene and J-gene trimming of TCR beta chains, and an independent cohort replicated the association. Because counts were too low, seventeen rarely observed V segments, including chromosome 9 orphons, were excluded from the earlier analysis of under 650 of the donors. In an earlier analysis of several hundred of the donors, most TCR beta V segments were observed in productive rearrangements about 87% or about 30% of the time, broadly matching IMGT annotations. The cohort was sequenced for TCR beta chains only, and without alpha or paired-chain data the features that could be detected were limited. In vitro tests confirmed that a few of the cytomegalovirus-associated TCR beta chains recognize cytomegalovirus antigens. Compared with equally common non-associated chains, HLA-associated TCR beta chains in a later analysis were more clonally expanded and had lower generation probabilities. Because HLA typing was missing for some donors at each locus, association tests included only the typed subset. Most TCR sequences were observed very rarely across donors, whereas some public TCRs were present in many individuals. A later analysis found that most CMV-associated TCR beta chains appeared HLA-restricted, with HLA associations seemingly driven largely by CMV exposure. At a false discovery rate of 0.05, a later analysis linked about 16,000 TCR beta sequences to specific HLA alleles. Cytomegalovirus status was reported to be diagnosed by the classifier with high specificity and sensitivity in both the original and validation cohorts. According to the authors, the approach could potentially be generalized to other disease states and immunological phenotypes. Linkage disequilibrium might explain the correlated functional status among segregating V segments, but an unknown experimental factor could not be excluded. Assigning TCR associations to individual alleles was difficult when HLA alleles, especially DR and DQ, strongly co-occurred. A later analysis reported that several top co-occurrence clusters appeared linked to parvovirus B19, influenza, CMV and Epstein-Barr virus. Because the 87-base-pair reads could not distinguish some IMGT-functional V segments, including TRBV6-2 and TRBV6-3, those segments were excluded. In a later analysis, the rate of TCR association differed among HLA loci, with DRB1 alleles having the most associated TCRs and HLA-C alleles having the fewest. A later genetic analysis reported fewer N-insertions in productive TCRs among donors in an Asian-associated ancestry cluster than the approximately 670-donor mean. A further reported finding was that TCR beta sequences accurately predicted the HLA-A and HLA-B alleles for most subjects in the first cohort.

The CDR3 spans 13 residues, from the cysteine through the phenylalanine. Only the CDR3 region is kept as DNA, spanning 39 bases read in frame from base 1. Looking up the germline V gene yields CDR1 MGHRA and CDR2 YSYEKL. The junction shows trimming of 1 base on V and 1 base on J, plus 5 bases between the germline ends. The cohort consisted of more than 650 healthy bone marrow donors. All cohort members were sampled while nominally healthy, although unrecorded immune exposures were likely present. The donor was CMV seronegative and was included in the group of several hundred seronegative cohort members. Each donor provided a peripheral blood sample, and peripheral blood mononuclear cells were used for TCR beta sequencing. Genomic DNA extraction from the blood cell samples was performed with the Qiagen DNeasy Blood Extraction Kit. Receptors were amplified or captured by the immunoSEQ multiplex PCR assay. For the multiplex PCR, a mixture combining 60 forward primers for TCR Vbeta segments and 13 reverse primers for TCR Jbeta segments was used. Amplification of the CDR3 region of rearranged TCR beta genes was performed with a multiplex PCR assay on genomic DNA. Amplified TCR beta libraries were sequenced as 87-base-pair reads on the Illumina HiSeq System. As for the original processing: A later analysis tallied approximately 87 million unique TCR beta chains across the 550 to 850 repertoires, and approximately 12 million of those chains were shared by two or more donors. To remove PCR and sequencing errors, raw reads were error-corrected and collapsed into unique sequences using a nearest-neighbor algorithm that merged closely related sequences. CDR3 sequences were aligned to IMGT reference sequences to assign V, D and J gene segments. Each retained sequence needed at least a six-nucleotide match to both a V gene segment and a J gene segment. A rearrangement counted as productive if the CDR3 had no stop codons and remained in frame with V and J, and every other rearrangement counted as non-productive. CDR3 was defined according to IMGT convention as the region running from the second conserved V-encoded cysteine to the conserved J-encoded phenylalanine. The earlier analysis of about 500 of the donors excluded sequences that lacked an unambiguous match to a single V gene segment. In an earlier analysis of approximately 590 of the donors, V segments were called functional above 56.7% productive rearrangements and were called segregating when the between-donor standard deviation exceeded 5%. A statistical classification framework was built to diagnose cytomegalovirus status from the catalog of TCR beta chain sequences. In a later analysis, TCR nucleotide sequences were compared against IMGT/GENE-DB human TR gene sequences so that V and J genes could be assigned. The TCRdist pipeline was used in a later analysis to assign CDR3 sequences and most-parsimonious VDJ recombination scenarios. In a later analysis, every TCR beta chain was defined by the combination of its CDR3 amino acid sequence and its V-gene family, and reads without a unique V-gene family were dropped. To address suspected cross-contamination and a sequencing artifact, a later analysis removed 592 highly shared, low-generation-probability nucleotide sequences. In a later analysis, a clonal expansion index for each public chain was calculated from normalized within-repertoire ranks of inferred template counts. A later analysis computed generation probabilities with a VDJ recombination model fitted to out-of-frame rearrangements, and checked the results against IGoR. A later analysis scored TCR-TCR, TCR-HLA and TCR-CMV co-occurrence with hypergeometric tests, applying a repertoire-size bias correction to TCR pairs. In a later analysis, false discovery rates were estimated by permuting HLA or CMV assignments 20 times. In a later analysis, co-occurring TCRs were grouped with DBSCAN, and TCRdist sequence similarity was added when clustering was performed within HLA-allele-positive subsets. Repertoires with fewer than 30,000 or more than 120,000 public chains were left out of co-occurrence clustering, as were about five repertoires with anomalous nucleotide sharing. Not all clones reach the TCRdb copy of this immuneACCESS table, which keeps in-frame sequences only. Checked studies attribute under half of the gap to unresolved V genes and leave the rest unexplained. For V, J and clone size, that table is used; D and trimming come from the DNA. This sample comprises about 200,000 clones, about three quarters of them detected only once. The ten largest clones take up 1.5% to 2% of the sample.

The chain employs TRBV4-1 and TRBJ2-7; the D gene cannot be resolved reliably. Sequencing was done on a sample of PBMCs. The sequence derives from a young man in good health and CMV-seronegative. The DNA reads as follows: TGCGCCAGCAGCCAAGGACTTTCCTACGAGCAGTACTTC. The encoded protein is CASSQGLSYEQYF.